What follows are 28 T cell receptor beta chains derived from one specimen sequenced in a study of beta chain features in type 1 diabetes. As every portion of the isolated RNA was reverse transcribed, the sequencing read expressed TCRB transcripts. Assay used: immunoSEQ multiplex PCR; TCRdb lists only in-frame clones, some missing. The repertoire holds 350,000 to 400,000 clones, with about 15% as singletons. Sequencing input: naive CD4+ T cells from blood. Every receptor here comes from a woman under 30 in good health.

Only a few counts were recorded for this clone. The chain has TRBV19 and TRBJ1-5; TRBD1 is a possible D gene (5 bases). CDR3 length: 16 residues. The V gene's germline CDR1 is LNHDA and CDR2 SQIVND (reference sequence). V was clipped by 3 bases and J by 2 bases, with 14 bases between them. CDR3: CASSIRQGGRNQPQHF. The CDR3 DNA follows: TGTGCCAGTAGTATCCGGCAGGGAGGACGCAATCAGCCCCAGCATTTT.

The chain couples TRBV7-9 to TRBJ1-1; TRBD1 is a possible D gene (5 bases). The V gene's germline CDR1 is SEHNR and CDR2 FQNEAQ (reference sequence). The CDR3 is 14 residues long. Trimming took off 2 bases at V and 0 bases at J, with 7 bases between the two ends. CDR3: CASSLMDMNTEAFF. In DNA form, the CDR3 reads TGTGCCAGCAGCTTAATGGACATGAACACTGAAGCTTTCTTT. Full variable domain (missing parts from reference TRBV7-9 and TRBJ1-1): DTGVSQNPRHKITKRGQNVTFRCDPISEHNRLYWYRQTLGQGPEFLTYFQNEAQLEKSRLLSDRFSAERPKGSFSTLEIQRTEQGDSAMYLCASSLMDMNTEAFFGQGTRLTVV.

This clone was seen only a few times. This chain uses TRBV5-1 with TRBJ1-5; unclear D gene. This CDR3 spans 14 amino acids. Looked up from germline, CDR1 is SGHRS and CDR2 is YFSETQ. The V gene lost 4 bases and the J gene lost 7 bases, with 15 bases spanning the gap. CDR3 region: CASSLGYLGQPQHF. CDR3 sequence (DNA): TGCGCCAGCAGCCTGGGTTATCTAGGCCAGCCCCAGCATTTT.

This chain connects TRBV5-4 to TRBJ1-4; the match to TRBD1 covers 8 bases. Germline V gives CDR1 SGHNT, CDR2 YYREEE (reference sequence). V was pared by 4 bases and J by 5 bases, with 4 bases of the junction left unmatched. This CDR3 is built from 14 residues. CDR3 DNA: TGTGCCAGCAGCATCCGGACAGGGAATGAAAAACTGTTTTTT. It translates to CASSIRTGNEKLFF.

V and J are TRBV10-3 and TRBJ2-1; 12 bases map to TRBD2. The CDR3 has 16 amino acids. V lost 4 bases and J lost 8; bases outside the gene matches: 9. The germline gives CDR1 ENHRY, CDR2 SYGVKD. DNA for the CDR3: TGTGCCATCAGTGGGGGACTAGCGGGCCTGGTCTATGAGCAGTTCTTC. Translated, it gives CAISGGLAGLVYEQFF.

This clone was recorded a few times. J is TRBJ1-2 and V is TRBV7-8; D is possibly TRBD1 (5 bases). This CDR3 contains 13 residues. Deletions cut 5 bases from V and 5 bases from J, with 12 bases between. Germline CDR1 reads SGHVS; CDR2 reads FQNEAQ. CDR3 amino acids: CASSVGLTYGYTF. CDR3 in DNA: TGTGCCAGCAGCGTGGGACTAACTTATGGCTACACCTTC.

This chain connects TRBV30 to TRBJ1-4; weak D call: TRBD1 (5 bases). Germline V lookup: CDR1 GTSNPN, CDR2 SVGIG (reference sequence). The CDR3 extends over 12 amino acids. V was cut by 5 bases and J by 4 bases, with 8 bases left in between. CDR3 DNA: TGTGCCTGGGGCAGGGATAATGAAAAACTGTTTTTT. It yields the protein CAWGRDNEKLFF.

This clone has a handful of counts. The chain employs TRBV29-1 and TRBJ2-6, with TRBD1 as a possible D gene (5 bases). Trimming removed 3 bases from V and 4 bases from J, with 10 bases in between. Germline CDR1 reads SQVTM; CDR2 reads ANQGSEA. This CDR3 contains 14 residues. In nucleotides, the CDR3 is TGCAGCGTTGACCCAGGGTCCGGGGCCAACGTCCTGACTTTC. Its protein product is CSVDPGSGANVLTF. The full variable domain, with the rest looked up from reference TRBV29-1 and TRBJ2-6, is SAVISQKPSRDICQRGTSLTIQCQVDSQVTMMFWYRQQPGQSLTLIATANQGSEATYESGFVIDKFPISRPNLTFSTLTVSNMSPEDSSIYLCSVDPGSGANVLTFGAGSRLTVL.

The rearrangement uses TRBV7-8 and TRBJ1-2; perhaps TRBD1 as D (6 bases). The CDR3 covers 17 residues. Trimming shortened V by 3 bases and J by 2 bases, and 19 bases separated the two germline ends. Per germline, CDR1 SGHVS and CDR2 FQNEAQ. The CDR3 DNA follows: TGTGCCAGCAGCTTGGGCCAGGAACAGGGATCAAACTATGGCTACACCTTC. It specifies CASSLGQEQGSNYGYTF.

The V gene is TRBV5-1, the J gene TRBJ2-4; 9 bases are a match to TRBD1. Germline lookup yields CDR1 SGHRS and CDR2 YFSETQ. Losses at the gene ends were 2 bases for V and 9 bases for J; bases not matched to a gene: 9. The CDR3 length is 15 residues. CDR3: CASSLPGTGTAIQYF. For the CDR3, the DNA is TGCGCCAGCAGCTTACCCGGGACAGGGACCGCCATTCAGTACTTC.

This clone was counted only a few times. The CDR3 loop reads CASSVLGGYTDTQYF. The CDR3 DNA sequence: TGTGCCAGCAGCGTACTGGGAGGGTACACAGATACGCAGTATTTT. The chain couples TRBV9 to TRBJ2-3, with 7 bases that match TRBD2. Unmatched junction bases numbered 4, after V lost 1 base and J lost 2 bases. This CDR3 spans 15 amino acids. Per germline, CDR1 SGDLS and CDR2 YYNGEE.

The CDR3 region is CASSPGTSADTQYF. Here the CDR3 DNA reads TGTGCCAGCTCACCCGGAACTAGCGCAGATACGCAGTATTTT. V usage is TRBV18 and J usage is TRBJ2-3; 7 bases are shared with TRBD2. The CDR3 has 14 amino acids. Losses at the gene ends were 3 bases for V and 4 bases for J; bases not matched to a gene: 4. Germline CDR1 KGHSH, CDR2 LQKENI.

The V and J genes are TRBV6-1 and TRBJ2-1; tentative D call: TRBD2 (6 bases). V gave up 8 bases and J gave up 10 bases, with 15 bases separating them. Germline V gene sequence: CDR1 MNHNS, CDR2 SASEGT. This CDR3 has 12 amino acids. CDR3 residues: CASPGELREQFF. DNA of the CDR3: TGTGCCAGCCCGGGAGAGTTGAGAGAGCAGTTCTTC.

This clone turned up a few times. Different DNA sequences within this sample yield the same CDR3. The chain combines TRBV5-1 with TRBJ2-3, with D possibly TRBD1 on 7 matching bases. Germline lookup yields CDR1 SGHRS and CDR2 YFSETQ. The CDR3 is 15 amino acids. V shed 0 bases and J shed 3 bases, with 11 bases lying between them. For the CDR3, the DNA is TGCGCCAGCAGCTTGGGACAGGGAGGAACAGATACGCAGTATTTT. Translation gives CASSLGQGGTDTQYF. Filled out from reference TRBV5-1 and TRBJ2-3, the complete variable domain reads KAGVTQTPRYLIKTRGQQVTLSCSPISGHRSVSWYQQTPGQGLQFLFEYFSETQRNKGNFPGRFSGRQFSNSRSEMNVSTLELGDSALYLCASSLGQGGTDTQYFGPGTRLTVL.

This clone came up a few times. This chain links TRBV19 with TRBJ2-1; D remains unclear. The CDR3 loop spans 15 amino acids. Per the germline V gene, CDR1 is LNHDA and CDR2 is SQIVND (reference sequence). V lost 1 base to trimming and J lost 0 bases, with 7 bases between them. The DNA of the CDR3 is TGTGCCAGTAGTATAGCCCCCGGCTCCTACAATGAGCAGTTCTTC. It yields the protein CASSIAPGSYNEQFF. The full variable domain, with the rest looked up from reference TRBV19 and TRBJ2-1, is DGGITQSPKYLFRKEGQNVTLSCEQNLNHDAMYWYRQDPGQGLRLIYYSQIVNDFQKGDIAEGYSVSREKKESFPLTVTSAQKNPTAFYLCASSIAPGSYNEQFFGPGTRLTVL.

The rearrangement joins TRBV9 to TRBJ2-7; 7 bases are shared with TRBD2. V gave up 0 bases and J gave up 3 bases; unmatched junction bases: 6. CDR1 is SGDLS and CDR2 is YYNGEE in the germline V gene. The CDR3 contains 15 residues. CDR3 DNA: TGTGCCAGCAGCGTAGCTCCTAGCGGATACTACGAGCAGTACTTC. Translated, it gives CASSVAPSGYYEQYF.

CDR3 residues: CASSVTGHEQFF. CDR3 bases: TGTGCCAGCAGCGTGACAGGGCATGAGCAGTTCTTC. The chain joins TRBV9 to TRBJ2-1; 7 positions match TRBD1. Germline V gene lookup returns CDR1 SGDLS and CDR2 YYNGEE. With 2 bases clipped from V and 8 bases from J, the junction kept 1 base outside the gene matches. This CDR3 has 12 residues.

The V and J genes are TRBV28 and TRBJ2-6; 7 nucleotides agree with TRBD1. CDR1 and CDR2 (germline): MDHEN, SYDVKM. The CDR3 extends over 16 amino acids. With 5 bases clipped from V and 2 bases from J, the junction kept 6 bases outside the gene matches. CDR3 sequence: CASSLGQGAGANVLTF. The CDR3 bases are TGTGCCAGCAGTCTAGGGCAGGGGGCTGGGGCCAACGTCCTGACTTTC.

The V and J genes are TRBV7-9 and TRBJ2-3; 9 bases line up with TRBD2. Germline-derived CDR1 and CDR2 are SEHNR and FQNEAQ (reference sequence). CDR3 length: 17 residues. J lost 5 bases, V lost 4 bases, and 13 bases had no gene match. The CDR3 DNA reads TGTGCCAGCAGCTCTACTTCGACTAGCGGAGGCGGAGATACGCAGTATTTT. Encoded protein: CASSSTSTSGGGDTQYF.

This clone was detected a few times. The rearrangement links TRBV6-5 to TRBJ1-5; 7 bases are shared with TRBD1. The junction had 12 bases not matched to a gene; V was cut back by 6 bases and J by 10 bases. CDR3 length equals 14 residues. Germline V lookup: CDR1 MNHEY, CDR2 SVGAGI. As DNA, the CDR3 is TGTGCCAGCAGGGCCGGGACAGCGGGGGAACCCCAGCATTTT. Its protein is CASRAGTAGEPQHF.

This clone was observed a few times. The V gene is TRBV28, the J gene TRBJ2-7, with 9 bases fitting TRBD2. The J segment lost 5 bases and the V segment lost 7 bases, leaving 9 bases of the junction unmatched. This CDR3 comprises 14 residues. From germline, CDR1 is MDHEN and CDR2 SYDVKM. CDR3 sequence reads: CASIAAGGGNEQYF. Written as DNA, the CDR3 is TGTGCCAGCATTGCAGCGGGAGGAGGGAACGAGCAGTACTTC.

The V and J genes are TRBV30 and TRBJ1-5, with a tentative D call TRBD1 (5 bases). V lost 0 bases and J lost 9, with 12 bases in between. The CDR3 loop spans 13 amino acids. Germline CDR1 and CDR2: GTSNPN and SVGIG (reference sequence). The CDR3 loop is CAWSVLQGGPQHF. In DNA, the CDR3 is TGTGCCTGGAGTGTATTGCAGGGTGGGCCCCAGCATTTT.

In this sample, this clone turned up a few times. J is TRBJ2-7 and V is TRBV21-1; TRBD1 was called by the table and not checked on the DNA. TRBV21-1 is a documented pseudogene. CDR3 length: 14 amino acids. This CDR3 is CASSARDRGHEQYF. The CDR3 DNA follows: TGTGCCAGCAGCGCCCGGGACAGGGGCCACGAGCAGTACTTC.

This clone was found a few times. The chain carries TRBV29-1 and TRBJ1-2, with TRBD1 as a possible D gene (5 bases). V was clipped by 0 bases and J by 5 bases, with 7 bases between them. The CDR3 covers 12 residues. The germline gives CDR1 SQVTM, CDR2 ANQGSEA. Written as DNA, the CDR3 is TGCAGCGTTGAAGAGGCAGGGTATGGCTACACCTTC. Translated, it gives CSVEEAGYGYTF.

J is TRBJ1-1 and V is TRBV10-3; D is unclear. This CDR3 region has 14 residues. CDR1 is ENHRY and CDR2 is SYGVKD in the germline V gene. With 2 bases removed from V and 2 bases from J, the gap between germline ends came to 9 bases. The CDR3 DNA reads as TGTGCCATCAGTGAGGGCACAACCAACACTGAAGCTTTCTTT. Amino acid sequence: CAISEGTTNTEAFF.

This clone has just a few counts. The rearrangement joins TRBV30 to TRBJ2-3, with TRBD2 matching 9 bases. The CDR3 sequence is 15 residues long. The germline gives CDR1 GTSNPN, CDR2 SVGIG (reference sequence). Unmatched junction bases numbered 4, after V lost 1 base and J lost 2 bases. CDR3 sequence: CAWSGGLASTDTQYF. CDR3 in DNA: TGTGCCTGGAGTGGGGGACTAGCTTCCACAGATACGCAGTATTTT.

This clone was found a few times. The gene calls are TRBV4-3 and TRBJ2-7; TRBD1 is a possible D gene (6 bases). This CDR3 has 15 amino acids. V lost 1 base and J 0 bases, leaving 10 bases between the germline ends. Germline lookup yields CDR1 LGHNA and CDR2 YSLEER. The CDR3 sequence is CASSQGYRASYEQYF. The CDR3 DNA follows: TGCGCCAGCAGCCAAGGTTACAGGGCCTCCTACGAGCAGTACTTC.

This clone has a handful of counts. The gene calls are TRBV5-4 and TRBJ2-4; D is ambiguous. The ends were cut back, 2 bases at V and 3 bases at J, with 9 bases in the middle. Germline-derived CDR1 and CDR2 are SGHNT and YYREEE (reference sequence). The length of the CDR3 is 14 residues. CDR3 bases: TGTGCCAGCAGCTTTCAATTCGGCAAAAACATTCAGTACTTC. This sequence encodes CASSFQFGKNIQYF.